One sample yielded the 3 T cell receptor beta chains listed below, sequenced in a study of cytomegalovirus exposure and HLA in healthy donors. In the PCR, 60 Vbeta and 13 Jbeta primers were used. Data came from immunoSEQ multiplex PCR; TCRdb stores just in-frame clones and leaves some out. The repertoire has roughly 150,000 clones, around 66% of them found once; the top ten carry around 3%. The specimen was PBMCs. Receptors originate from a woman in her twenties or thirties in good health and CMV-seropositive.

As regards this clone: Other nucleotide sequences from this sample produce the same CDR3. The chain is built from TRBV7-9 and TRBJ1-5; tentatively, D is TRBD1 (5 bases). The CDR3 length is 13 residues. V was trimmed by 5 bases and J by 4 bases, leaving 9 bases between them. Germline V gene lookup returns CDR1 SEHNR and CDR2 FQNEAQ (reference sequence). CDR3 DNA sequence: TGTGCCAGCAGCCCGGGGGGGAATCAGCCCCAGCATTTT. It is translated as CASSPGGNQPQHF.

This chain connects TRBV5-6 to TRBJ1-1; TRBD1 agrees at 7 bases. This CDR3 comprises 14 residues. J was trimmed by 3 bases and V by 3 bases; bases with no gene match: 5. Germline V gene lookup returns CDR1 SGHDT and CDR2 YYEEEE. The CDR3 coding sequence is TGTGCCAGCAGCTCCCTGGACAGGTACACTGAAGCTTTCTTT. Its translation: CASSSLDRYTEAFF.

This clone was seen a few times. This chain uses TRBV7-8 with TRBJ2-7; 15 bases are a match to TRBD2. Germline trimming cut 3 bases from V and 1 base from J; bases unmatched to any gene: 1. Germline values: CDR1 SGHVS, CDR2 FQNEAQ. This CDR3 has 16 amino acids. The CDR3: CASSFGTSGRSYEQYF. The CDR3 DNA follows: TGTGCCAGCAGCTTCGGGACTAGCGGGAGGTCCTACGAGCAGTACTTC.